This TCR beta chain was captured by sequencing in a study of early T cells in non-severe SARS-CoV-2 infection. Germline assignment: CDR1 DFQATT and CDR2 SNEGSKA (reference sequence). Deletions cut 1 base from V and 3 bases from J, with 11 bases between. The CDR3 is 14 amino acids. TCRdb fed the 5' RACE reads into MiXCR, producing one record per CDR3 protein. Among some 57,000 distinct CDR3 sequences, around 8.6% were seen once, and the ten largest hold 3.9%. The rearrangement joins TRBV20-1 to TRBJ2-3, with D uncertain. Sequenced here: whole blood, sampled at baseline. This TCR came from an adult who was a healthcare worker with PCR-confirmed SARS-CoV-2 infection or an uninfected control (not recorded which). CDR3 in amino acids: CSARAPRTTDTQYF. CDR3 sequence (DNA): TGCAGTGCTAGAGCCCCGCGAACAACAGATACGCAGTATTTT.